The rows below give T cell receptor beta chains drawn from one sample of a study of OX40 agonist ivuxolimab in advanced cancers. The assay was immunoSEQ multiplex PCR, and TCRdb's table has in-frame clones only and misses some. The sample holds more than 80,000 clones, under 95% seen once. The sequenced sample was CD4+ or CD8+ T cells sorted from blood, obtained in a trial of the OX40 agonist ivuxolimab. These receptors originate from an adult with an advanced solid tumor such as melanoma, head and neck, liver or kidney cancer. The CDR3 runs from the conserved cysteine through the conserved F or W. Each record gives: J gene, clone size, V gene, D gene, CDR3 protein, CDR3 DNA. D genes are given only for firm matches. Not all rows give a size; the values are once, few, many and, for expanded clones, a class.

j_call: TRBJ2-7
clone_size: -
v_call: TRBV28
d_call: -
cdr3_aa: CASKAGGTSYEQYF
cdr3_nt: TGTGCCAGCAAAGCCGGGGGAACCTCCTACGAGCAGTACTTC

j_call: TRBJ1-1
clone_size: -
v_call: TRBV13
d_call: -
cdr3_aa: CASSPRPGGTNTEAFF
cdr3_nt: TGTGCCAGTAGCCCCCGCCCCGGGGGTACTAACACTGAAGCTTTCTTT

j_call: TRBJ2-3
clone_size: -
v_call: TRBV4-1
d_call: TRBD2
cdr3_aa: CASRTSGSPTDTQYF
cdr3_nt: TGCGCCAGCAGGACTAGCGGGAGCCCCACAGATACGCAGTATTTT

j_call: TRBJ2-4
clone_size: -
v_call: TRBV4-1
d_call: -
cdr3_aa: CASSQALMGARKNIQYF
cdr3_nt: TGCGCCAGCAGCCAAGCGCTTATGGGGGCGCGCAAAAACATTCAGTACTTC

j_call: TRBJ1-5
clone_size: -
v_call: TRBV27
d_call: -
cdr3_aa: CASSLSGRRDQPQHF
cdr3_nt: TGTGCCAGCAGTTTATCGGGGCGGAGAGATCAGCCCCAGCATTTT

j_call: TRBJ1-4
clone_size: once
v_call: TRBV7-8
d_call: -
cdr3_aa: CASSLEGGEKLFF
cdr3_nt: TGTGCCAGCAGCCTCGAGGGGGGTGAAAAACTGTTTTTT

j_call: TRBJ1-5
clone_size: -
v_call: TRBV28
d_call: -
cdr3_aa: CASSRRTAYSQPQHF
cdr3_nt: TGTGCCAGCAGCCGAAGGACAGCGTACAGTCAGCCCCAGCATTTT

j_call: TRBJ2-2
clone_size: -
v_call: TRBV29-1
d_call: TRBD1
cdr3_aa: CSVVDRGFAGELFF
cdr3_nt: TGCAGCGTCGTGGACAGGGGTTTCGCCGGGGAGCTGTTTTTT

j_call: TRBJ1-4
clone_size: -
v_call: TRBV27
d_call: TRBD1
cdr3_aa: CASSIGTGYGKKLFF
cdr3_nt: TGTGCCAGCAGTATTGGGACAGGGTATGGGAAAAAACTGTTTTTT

j_call: TRBJ2-3
clone_size: -
v_call: TRBV5-1
d_call: -
cdr3_aa: CASTEGSGRPKDTQYF
cdr3_nt: TGCGCCAGCACGGAGGGTTCCGGACGGCCCAAAGATACGCAGTATTTT

j_call: TRBJ1-4
clone_size: -
v_call: TRBV9
d_call: TRBD1
cdr3_aa: CASSPGQGAVTNEKLFF
cdr3_nt: TGTGCCAGCAGCCCGGGACAGGGCGCGGTTACTAATGAAAAACTGTTTTTT

j_call: TRBJ2-7
clone_size: -
v_call: TRBV13
d_call: TRBD1
cdr3_aa: CASSSSRDSDSYEQYF
cdr3_nt: TGTGCCAGCAGTTCATCCCGGGACAGTGATTCCTACGAGCAGTACTTC

j_call: TRBJ2-7
clone_size: -
v_call: TRBV27
d_call: TRBD1
cdr3_aa: CASSLSGDRTYEQYF
cdr3_nt: TGTGCCAGCAGTTTATCGGGGGACAGAACCTACGAGCAGTACTTC

j_call: TRBJ2-1
clone_size: -
v_call: TRBV9
d_call: -
cdr3_aa: CASSVEQGRTREQFF
cdr3_nt: TGTGCCAGCAGCGTAGAACAGGGTCGGACACGTGAGCAGTTCTTC

j_call: TRBJ1-6
clone_size: few
v_call: TRBV27
d_call: -
cdr3_aa: CASRGNPSPLHF
cdr3_nt: TGTGCCAGCAGAGGGAACCCTTCACCCCTCCACTTT

j_call: TRBJ2-2
clone_size: -
v_call: TRBV4-1
d_call: -
cdr3_aa: CASSHGLNTGELFF
cdr3_nt: TGCGCCAGCAGCCATGGTCTGAACACCGGGGAGCTGTTTTTT

j_call: TRBJ1-5
clone_size: -
v_call: TRBV27
d_call: -
cdr3_aa: CASSSYSNQPQHF
cdr3_nt: TGTGCCAGCAGTTCCTATAGCAATCAGCCCCAGCATTTT

j_call: TRBJ1-6
clone_size: -
v_call: TRBV6-5
d_call: TRBD1
cdr3_aa: CASSQTGGDSPLHF
cdr3_nt: TGTGCCAGCAGTCAGACAGGGGGCGATTCACCCCTCCACTTT

j_call: TRBJ2-1
clone_size: -
v_call: TRBV9
d_call: TRBD2
cdr3_aa: CATSVTSGGPEQFF
cdr3_nt: TGTGCCACCTCGGTGACTAGCGGGGGGCCTGAGCAGTTCTTC

j_call: TRBJ2-7
clone_size: -
v_call: TRBV4-3
d_call: -
cdr3_aa: CASSQGRGDYEQYF
cdr3_nt: TGCGCCAGCAGCCAAGGGAGGGGGGACTACGAGCAGTACTTC

j_call: TRBJ1-1
clone_size: -
v_call: TRBV5-4
d_call: TRBD1
cdr3_aa: CASSLAGGDSMNTEAFF
cdr3_nt: TGTGCCAGCAGCTTGGCAGGGGGCGATTCGATGAACACTGAAGCTTTCTTT

j_call: TRBJ2-1
clone_size: -
v_call: TRBV10-1
d_call: TRBD2
cdr3_aa: CASRSGGSDEQFF
cdr3_nt: TGCGCCAGCAGATCGGGGGGTAGCGATGAGCAGTTCTTC

j_call: TRBJ2-2
clone_size: once
v_call: TRBV9
d_call: TRBD2
cdr3_aa: CASSASLLAGGTTGELFF
cdr3_nt: TGTGCCAGCAGCGCAAGCTTGTTAGCGGGGGGGACAACCGGGGAGCTGTTTTTT

j_call: TRBJ2-2
clone_size: -
v_call: TRBV5-4
d_call: -
cdr3_aa: CASSPLEDTGELFF
cdr3_nt: TGTGCCAGCAGCCCCCTGGAGGACACCGGGGAGCTGTTTTTT

j_call: TRBJ1-3
clone_size: -
v_call: TRBV14
d_call: TRBD1
cdr3_aa: CASSSQGASGNTIYF
cdr3_nt: TGTGCCAGCAGCTCCCAGGGGGCCTCTGGAAACACCATATATTTT

j_call: TRBJ2-7
clone_size: -
v_call: TRBV29-1
d_call: -
cdr3_aa: CSVEENYEQYF
cdr3_nt: TGCAGCGTTGAGGAGAACTACGAGCAGTACTTC

j_call: TRBJ2-7
clone_size: -
v_call: TRBV29-1
d_call: TRBD1
cdr3_aa: CSVAPGQGAHEQYF
cdr3_nt: TGCAGCGTTGCACCGGGACAGGGGGCCCACGAGCAGTACTTC

j_call: TRBJ2-1
clone_size: -
v_call: TRBV29-1
d_call: TRBD2
cdr3_aa: CSAALAGGPNEQFF
cdr3_nt: TGCAGCGCCGCGCTAGCGGGAGGGCCCAATGAGCAGTTCTTC

j_call: TRBJ2-7
clone_size: -
v_call: TRBV6-6
d_call: TRBD1
cdr3_aa: CASSSQGARYEQYF
cdr3_nt: TGTGCCAGCAGTTCACAGGGGGCTAGGTACGAGCAGTACTTC

j_call: TRBJ1-2
clone_size: -
v_call: TRBV27
d_call: -
cdr3_aa: CASSLKGTGGYTF
cdr3_nt: TGTGCCAGCAGTTTAAAGGGAACGGGTGGCTACACCTTC

j_call: TRBJ1-1
clone_size: -
v_call: TRBV9
d_call: -
cdr3_aa: CASSVGVVGPDGEEAFF
cdr3_nt: TGTGCCAGCAGCGTAGGGGTGGTGGGCCCGGACGGGGAGGAAGCTTTCTTT